The 7 T cell receptor beta chains below come from one sample, sequenced in a study of T-cell memory formation after mild COVID-19. One entry per CDR3 protein, called by TCRdb with MiXCR from the 5' RACE reads. Among around 470,000 distinct CDR3 sequences, around 19% were seen once, and the ten largest hold roughly 8.4%. The specimen sequenced was PBMCs or a T cell subset sorted from them (not recorded which). These receptors all stem from an adult woman who had mild COVID-19 (a few samples of this study predate the infection). Cell type and time point are not known.

This clonotype was counted only a few times. The chain's CDR3 is CSAGGTGLAGSSYNEQFF. CDR3 sequence (DNA): TGCAGTGCAGGCGGTACGGGACTAGCGGGGAGCTCCTACAATGAGCAGTTCTTC. V usage is TRBV20-1 and J usage is TRBJ2-1; 13 bases match TRBD2. The CDR3 extends over 18 amino acids. Per the germline V gene, CDR1 is DFQATT and CDR2 is SNEGSKA (reference sequence). V trimming: 6 bases; J trimming: 0 bases; junction bases outside the gene matches: 11.

A few counts support this clonotype. The V call is TRBV6-1, the J call TRBJ2-5; 7 bases are shared with TRBD1. With V trimmed by 7 bases and J by 5 bases, 1 base remained unmatched. The V gene's germline CDR1 is MNHNS and CDR2 SASEGT. The CDR3 covers 11 residues. The CDR3 sequence is CASIQGETQYF. CDR3 nucleotide sequence: TGTGCCAGCATACAGGGGGAGACCCAGTACTTC.

This clonotype was picked up a small number of times. The chain is built from TRBV5-1 and TRBJ1-2, with a weak D call TRBD1 (6 bases). The CDR3 contains 14 residues. CDR1 and CDR2 from the germline V gene are SGHRS and YFSETQ. V shed 4 bases and J shed 2 bases, with 12 bases lying between them. The DNA of the CDR3 is TGCGCCAGCAGCCCCGGACAGACCAACTATGGCTACACCTTC. As protein: CASSPGQTNYGYTF.

In DNA, the CDR3 is TGTGCCAGCAGTTACTCACAGGTTAGCAATCAGCCCCAGCATTTT. Translated: CASSYSQVSNQPQHF. The rearrangement uses TRBV6-5 and TRBJ1-5; maybe TRBD1 (5 bases). CDR3 length: 15 amino acids. CDR1 and CDR2 (germline): MNHEY, SVGAGI. The V gene lost 0 bases and the J gene lost 0 bases, with 6 bases spanning the gap.

The chain employs TRBV20-1 and TRBJ2-5; no firm D call. V lost 0 bases and J lost 1, with 12 bases in between. CDR3 length: 15 residues. Germline V gene lookup returns CDR1 DFQATT and CDR2 SNEGSKA (reference sequence). CDR3 nucleotide sequence: TGCAGTGCTAGAGATAATCGCCAGATCCAAGAGACCCAGTACTTC. As protein: CSARDNRQIQETQYF.

This clonotype has a handful of counts. This sequence joins TRBV29-1 and TRBJ1-1; D is ambiguous. The CDR3 has 13 residues. Germline CDR1 reads SQVTM; CDR2 reads ANQGSEA. The V end lost 7 bases, the J end lost 4 bases, and 16 bases lay between the germline ends. The CDR3 spells CSAGISIGTEAFF. For the CDR3, the DNA is TGCAGCGCCGGTATTAGCATTGGCACTGAAGCTTTCTTT.

In its sample, this clonotype was seen a few times. The rearrangement joins TRBV7-9 to TRBJ2-7, with TRBD1 identical over 11 bases. There are 15 residues in the CDR3. Germline CDR1 SEHNR, CDR2 FQNEAQ (reference sequence). The trim removed 5 bases at V and 3 bases at J, leaving 6 bases unmatched. CDR3 nucleotide sequence: TGTGCCAGCAGCCCGCGGACAGGGGGCTTCTACGAGCAGTACTTC. Protein: CASSPRTGGFYEQYF. The full variable domain, with the rest looked up from reference TRBV7-9 and TRBJ2-7, is DTGVSQNPRHKITKRGQNVTFRCDPISEHNRLYWYRQTLGQGPEFLTYFQNEAQLEKSRLLSDRFSAERPKGSFSTLEIQRTEQGDSAMYLCASSPRTGGFYEQYFGPGTRLTVT.